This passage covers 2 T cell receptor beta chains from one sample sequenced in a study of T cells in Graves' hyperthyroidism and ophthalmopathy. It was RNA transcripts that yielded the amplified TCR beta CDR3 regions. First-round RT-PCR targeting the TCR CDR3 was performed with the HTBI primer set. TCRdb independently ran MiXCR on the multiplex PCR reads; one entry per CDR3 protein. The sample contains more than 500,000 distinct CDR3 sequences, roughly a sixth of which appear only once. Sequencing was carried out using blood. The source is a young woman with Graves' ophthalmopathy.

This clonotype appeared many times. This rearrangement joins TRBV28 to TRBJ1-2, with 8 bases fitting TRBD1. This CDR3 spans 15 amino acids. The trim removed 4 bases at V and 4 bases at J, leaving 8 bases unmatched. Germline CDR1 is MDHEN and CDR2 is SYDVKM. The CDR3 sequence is CASSSPPRGLYGYTF. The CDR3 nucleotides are TGTGCCAGCAGTTCCCCTCCCAGGGGGCTCTATGGCTACACCTTC.

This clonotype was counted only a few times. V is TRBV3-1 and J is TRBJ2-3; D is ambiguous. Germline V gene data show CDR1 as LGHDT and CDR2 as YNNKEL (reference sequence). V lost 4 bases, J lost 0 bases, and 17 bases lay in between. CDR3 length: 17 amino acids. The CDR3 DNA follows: TGTGCCAGCAGCCGCTCCCAGCTTTTTTCTAGCACAGATACGCAGTATTTT. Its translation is CASSRSQLFSSTDTQYF.